This T cell receptor beta chain originates from a study of response to subunit inactivated influenza vaccine. V lost 2 bases, J lost 4 bases, and 8 bases lay in between. The CDR3 spans 13 residues. In germline, CDR1 is ENHRY, CDR2 SYGVKD. TCRdb re-analysed the RT-PCR reads in MiXCR, keeping a single row per CDR3 protein. This table has hundreds of thousands of distinct CDR3 sequences, around a sixth appearing once. The sample here was PBMCs from blood, taken 5 days after vaccination. This TCR derives from a man in his fifties who received an inactivated influenza vaccine. The genes are TRBV10-3 and TRBJ1-1; D is uncertain. The CDR3 here is CAISEAESTEAFF. The CDR3 nucleotides read TGTGCCATCAGTGAGGCAGAAAGCACTGAAGCTTTCTTT.